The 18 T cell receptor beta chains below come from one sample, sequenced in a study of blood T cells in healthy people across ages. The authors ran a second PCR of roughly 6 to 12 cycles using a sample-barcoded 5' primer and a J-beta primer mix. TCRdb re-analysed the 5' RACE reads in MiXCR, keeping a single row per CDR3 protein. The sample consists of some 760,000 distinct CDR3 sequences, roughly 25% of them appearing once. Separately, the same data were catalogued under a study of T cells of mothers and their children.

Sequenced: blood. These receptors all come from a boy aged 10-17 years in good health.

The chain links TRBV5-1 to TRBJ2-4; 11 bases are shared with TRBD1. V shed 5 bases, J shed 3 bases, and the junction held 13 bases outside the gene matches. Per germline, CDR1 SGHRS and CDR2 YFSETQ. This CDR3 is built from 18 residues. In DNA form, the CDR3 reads TGCGCCAGCAGTAACCCCCTTTTGGGACAGGGGGGCAAAAACATTCAGTACTTC. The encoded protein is CASSNPLLGQGGKNIQYF.

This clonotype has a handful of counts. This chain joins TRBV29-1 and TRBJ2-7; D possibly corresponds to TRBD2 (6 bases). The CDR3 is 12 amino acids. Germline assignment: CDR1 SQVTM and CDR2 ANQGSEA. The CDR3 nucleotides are TGCGGCGGGACCGGGAACTCCTACGAGCAGTACTTC. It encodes CGGTGNSYEQYF.

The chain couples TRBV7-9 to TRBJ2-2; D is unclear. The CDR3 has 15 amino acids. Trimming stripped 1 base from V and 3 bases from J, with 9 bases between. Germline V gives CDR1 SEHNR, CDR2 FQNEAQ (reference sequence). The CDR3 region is CASSLEGGDTGELFF. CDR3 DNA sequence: TGTGCCAGCAGCTTAGAGGGCGGTGACACCGGGGAGCTGTTTTTT.

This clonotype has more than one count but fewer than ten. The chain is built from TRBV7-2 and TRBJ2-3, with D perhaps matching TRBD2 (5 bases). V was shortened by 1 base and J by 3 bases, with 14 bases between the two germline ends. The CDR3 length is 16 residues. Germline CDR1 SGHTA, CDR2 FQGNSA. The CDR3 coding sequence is TGTGCCAGCAGCTTAGGTGTTAGCGTGATTACAGATACGCAGTATTTT. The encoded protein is CASSLGVSVITDTQYF. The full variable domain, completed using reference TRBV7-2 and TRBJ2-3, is GAGVSQSPSNKVTEKGKDVELRCDPISGHTALYWYRQSLGQGLEFLIYFQGNSAPDKSGLPSDRFSAERTGGSVSTLTIQRTQQEDSAVYLCASSLGVSVITDTQYFGPGTRLTVL.

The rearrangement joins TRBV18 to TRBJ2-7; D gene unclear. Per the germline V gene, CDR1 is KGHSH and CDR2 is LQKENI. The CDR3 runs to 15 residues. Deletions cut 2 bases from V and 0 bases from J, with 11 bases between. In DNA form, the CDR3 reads TGTGCCAGCTCACCAGATCCTGTCAGCTCCTACGAGCAGTACTTC. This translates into CASSPDPVSSYEQYF.

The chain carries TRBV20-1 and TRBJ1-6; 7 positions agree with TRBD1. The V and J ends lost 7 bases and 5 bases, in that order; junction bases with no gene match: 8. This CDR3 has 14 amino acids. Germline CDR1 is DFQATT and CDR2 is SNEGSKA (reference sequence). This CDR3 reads CSVTGTADNSPLHF. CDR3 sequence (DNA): TGCAGTGTCACCGGGACAGCCGATAATTCACCCCTCCACTTT.

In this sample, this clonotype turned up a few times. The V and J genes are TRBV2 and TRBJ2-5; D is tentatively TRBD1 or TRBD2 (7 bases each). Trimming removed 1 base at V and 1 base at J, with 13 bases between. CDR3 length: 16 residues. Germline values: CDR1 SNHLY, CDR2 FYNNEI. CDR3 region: CASSEGEGATQETQYF. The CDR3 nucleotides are TGTGCCAGCAGTGAAGGGGAGGGGGCGACCCAAGAGACCCAGTACTTC. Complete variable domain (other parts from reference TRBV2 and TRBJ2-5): EPEVTQTPSHQVTQMGQEVILRCVPISNHLYFYWYRQILGQKVEFLVSFYNNEISEKSEIFDDQFSVERPDGSNFTLKIRSTKLEDSAMYFCASSEGEGATQETQYFGPGTRLLVL.

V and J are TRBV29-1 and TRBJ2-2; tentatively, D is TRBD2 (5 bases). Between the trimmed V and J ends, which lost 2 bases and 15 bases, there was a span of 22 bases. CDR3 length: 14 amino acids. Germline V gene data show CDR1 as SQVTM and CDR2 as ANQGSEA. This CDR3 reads CSVELDGAPGKVFF. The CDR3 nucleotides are TGCAGCGTTGAACTGGACGGAGCACCGGGGAAGGTGTTTTTT.

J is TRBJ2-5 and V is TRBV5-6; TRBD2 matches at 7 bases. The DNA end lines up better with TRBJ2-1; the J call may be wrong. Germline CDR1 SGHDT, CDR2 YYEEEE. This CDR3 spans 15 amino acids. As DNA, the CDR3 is TGTGCCAGCAGCTTAGGTGGGGGGGTCTACAATGAGCAGTTCTTC. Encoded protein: CASSLGGGVYNEQFF.

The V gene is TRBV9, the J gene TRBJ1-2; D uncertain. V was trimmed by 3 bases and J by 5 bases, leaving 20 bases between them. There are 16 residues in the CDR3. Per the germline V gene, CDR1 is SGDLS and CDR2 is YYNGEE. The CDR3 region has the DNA TGTGCCAGCAGCGGAAACCCGCGGACGGTGGAATATGGCTACACCTTC. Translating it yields CASSGNPRTVEYGYTF.

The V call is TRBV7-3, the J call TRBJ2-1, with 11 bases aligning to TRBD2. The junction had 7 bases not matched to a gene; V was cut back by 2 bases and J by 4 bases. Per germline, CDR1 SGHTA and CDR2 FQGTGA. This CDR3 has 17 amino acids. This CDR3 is CASSLLPTSGGYNEQFF. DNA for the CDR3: TGTGCCAGCAGCTTACTTCCCACTAGCGGGGGATACAATGAGCAGTTCTTC.

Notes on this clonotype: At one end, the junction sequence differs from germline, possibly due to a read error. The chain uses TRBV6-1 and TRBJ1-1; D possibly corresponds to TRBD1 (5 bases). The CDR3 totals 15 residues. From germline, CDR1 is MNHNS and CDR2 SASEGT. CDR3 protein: CASSYRIEGNTEVFF. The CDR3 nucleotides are TGTGCCAGCAGTTATCGGATTGAGGGGAACACTGAAGTTTTCTTT.

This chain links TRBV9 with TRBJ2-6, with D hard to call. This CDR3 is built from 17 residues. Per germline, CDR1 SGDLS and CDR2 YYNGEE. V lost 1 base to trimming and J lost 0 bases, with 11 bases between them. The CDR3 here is CASSVHRLLSGANVLTF. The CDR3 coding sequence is TGTGCCAGCAGCGTACACAGACTTCTCTCTGGGGCCAACGTCCTGACTTTC.

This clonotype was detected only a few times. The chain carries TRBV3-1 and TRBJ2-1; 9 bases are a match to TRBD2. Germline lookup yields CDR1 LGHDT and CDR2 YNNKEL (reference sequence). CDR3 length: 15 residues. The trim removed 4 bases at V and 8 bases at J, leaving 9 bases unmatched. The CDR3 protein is CASSPKSGGPYEQFF. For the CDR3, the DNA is TGTGCCAGCAGCCCCAAGAGCGGGGGGCCCTATGAGCAGTTCTTC.

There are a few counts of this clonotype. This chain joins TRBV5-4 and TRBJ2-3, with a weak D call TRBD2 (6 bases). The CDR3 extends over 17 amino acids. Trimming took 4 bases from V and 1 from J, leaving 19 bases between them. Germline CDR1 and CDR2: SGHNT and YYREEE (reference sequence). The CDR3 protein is CASSLTGVSFGTDTQYF. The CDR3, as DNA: TGTGCCAGCAGCCTGACGGGGGTATCCTTTGGCACAGATACGCAGTATTTT.

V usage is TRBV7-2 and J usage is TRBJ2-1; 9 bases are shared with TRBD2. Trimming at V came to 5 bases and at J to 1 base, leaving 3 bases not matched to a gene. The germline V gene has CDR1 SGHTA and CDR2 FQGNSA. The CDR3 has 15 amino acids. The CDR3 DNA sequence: TGTGCCAGCAGCACAGGACTAGCGTCCTACAATGAGCAGTTCTTC. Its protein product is CASSTGLASYNEQFF.

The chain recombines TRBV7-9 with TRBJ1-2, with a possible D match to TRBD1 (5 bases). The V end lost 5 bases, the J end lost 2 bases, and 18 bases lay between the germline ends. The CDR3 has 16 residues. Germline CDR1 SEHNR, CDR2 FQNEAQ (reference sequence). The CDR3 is CASSQRDLGPNYGYTF. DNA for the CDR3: TGTGCCAGCAGCCAACGAGATCTGGGACCCAACTATGGCTACACCTTC.

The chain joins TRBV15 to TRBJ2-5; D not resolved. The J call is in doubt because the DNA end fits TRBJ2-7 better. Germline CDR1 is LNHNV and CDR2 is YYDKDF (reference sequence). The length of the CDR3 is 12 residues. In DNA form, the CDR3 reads TGTGCCACCAGCAGAGATCAAATCGAGCAGTACTTC. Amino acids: CATSRDQIEQYF.